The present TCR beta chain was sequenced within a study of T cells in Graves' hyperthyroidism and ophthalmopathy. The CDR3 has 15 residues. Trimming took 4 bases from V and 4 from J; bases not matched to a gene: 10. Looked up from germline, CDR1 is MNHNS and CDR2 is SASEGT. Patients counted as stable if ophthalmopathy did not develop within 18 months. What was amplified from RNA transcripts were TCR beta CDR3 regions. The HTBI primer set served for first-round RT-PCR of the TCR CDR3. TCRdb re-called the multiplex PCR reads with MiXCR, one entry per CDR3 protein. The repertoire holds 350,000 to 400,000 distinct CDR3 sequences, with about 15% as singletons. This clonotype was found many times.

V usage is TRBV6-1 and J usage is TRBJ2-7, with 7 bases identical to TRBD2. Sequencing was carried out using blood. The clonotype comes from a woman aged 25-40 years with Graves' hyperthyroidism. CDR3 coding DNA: TGTGCCAGCAGTGGTAGGACTAGAGGCAGTTACGAGCAGTACTTC. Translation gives CASSGRTRGSYEQYF.